This is a list of T cell receptor beta chains from one sample in a study of blood T cell repertoires in COVID-19. Assay used: immunoSEQ multiplex PCR; TCRdb lists only in-frame clones, some missing. The data show tens of thousands of clones, around 85% seen once. Input material: peripheral blood. The source is a man aged 80 or over with acute or convalescent COVID-19. Each CDR3 is given with its conserved first and last residue. The D gene is left open where the match is weak.

V gene	J gene	D gene	CDR3 protein
TRBV5-1	TRBJ2-5	TRBD2	CASSLRLAGVETQYF
TRBV5-5	TRBJ2-1	TRBD2	CASSSSGLWDDEQFF
TRBV5-1	TRBJ2-1	TRBD2	CASSRGTSGTSYNEQFF
TRBV11-2	TRBJ2-5	NA	CASRRNLADQETQYF
TRBV24-1	TRBJ1-2	TRBD1	CATSEEGQGARNGYTF
TRBV7-9	TRBJ2-3	TRBD2	CASSFTSGRWGTDTQYF
TRBV18	TRBJ2-7	NA	CASSPLPGDHDEQYF
TRBV21-1	TRBJ2-1	NA	CASRDPFGLAGGPRGSYNEQFF
TRBV24-1	TRBJ2-1	NA	CATSDSGHPSYNEQFF
TRBV4-3	TRBJ2-3	NA	CASSQSPGVDTQYF
TRBV7-2	TRBJ2-5	NA	CASTGQETQYF
TRBV19	TRBJ2-2	NA	CASSMKGSNTGELFF
TRBV7-3	TRBJ2-5	TRBD2	CASSQTSGQETQYF
TRBV7-9	TRBJ1-3	TRBD1	CASKRDSSGNTIYF
TRBV7-3	TRBJ2-2	NA	CASIVGGRPGELFF
TRBV19	TRBJ2-2	NA	CASSASSGELFF